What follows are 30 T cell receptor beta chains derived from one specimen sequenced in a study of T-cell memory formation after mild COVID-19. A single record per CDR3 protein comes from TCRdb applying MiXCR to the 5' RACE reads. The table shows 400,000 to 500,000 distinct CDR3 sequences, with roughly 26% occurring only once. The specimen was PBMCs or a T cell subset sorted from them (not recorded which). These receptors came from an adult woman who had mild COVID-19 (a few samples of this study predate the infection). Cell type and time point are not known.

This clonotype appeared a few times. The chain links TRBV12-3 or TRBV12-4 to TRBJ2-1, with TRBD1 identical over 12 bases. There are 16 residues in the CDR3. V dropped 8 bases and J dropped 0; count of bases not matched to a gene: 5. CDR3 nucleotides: TGTGCCAGCGGGACAGGGGGCCCCTTCTCCTACAATGAGCAGTTCTTC. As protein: CASGTGGPFSYNEQFF.

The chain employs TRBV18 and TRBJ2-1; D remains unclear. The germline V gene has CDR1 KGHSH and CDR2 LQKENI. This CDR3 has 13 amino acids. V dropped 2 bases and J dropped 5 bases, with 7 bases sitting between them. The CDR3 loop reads CASSPTANNEQFF. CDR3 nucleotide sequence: TGTGCCAGCTCACCAACAGCAAACAATGAGCAGTTCTTC. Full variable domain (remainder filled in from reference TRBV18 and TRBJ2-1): NAGVMQNPRHLVRRRGQEARLRCSPMKGHSHVYWYRQLPEEGLKFMVYLQKENIIDESGMPKERFSAEFPKEGPSILRIQQVVRGDSAAYFCASSPTANNEQFFGPGTRLTVL.

CDR3 protein: CASSLGTGREQYF. In nucleotides, the CDR3 is TGTGCCAGCAGCTTGGGGACAGGGAGGGAGCAGTACTTC. This sequence joins TRBV5-6 and TRBJ2-7, with 8 bases identical to TRBD1. This CDR3 contains 13 residues. The germline V gene encodes CDR1 SGHDT and CDR2 YYEEEE. The junction had 3 bases not matched to a gene; V was cut back by 0 bases and J by 7 bases.

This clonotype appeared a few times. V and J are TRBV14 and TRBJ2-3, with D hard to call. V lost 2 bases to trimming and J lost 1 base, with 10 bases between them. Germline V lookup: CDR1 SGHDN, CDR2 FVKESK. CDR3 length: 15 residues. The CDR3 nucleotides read TGTGCCAGCAGCCAACAGCTGTTGGGCACAGATACGCAGTATTTT. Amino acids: CASSQQLLGTDTQYF.

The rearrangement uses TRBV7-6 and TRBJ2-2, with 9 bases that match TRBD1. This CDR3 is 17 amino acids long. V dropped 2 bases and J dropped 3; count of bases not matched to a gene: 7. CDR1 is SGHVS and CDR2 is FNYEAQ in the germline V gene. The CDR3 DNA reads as TGTGCCAGCAGCTTACCGGCGGGACAGGGCTACACCGGGGAGCTGTTTTTT. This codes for CASSLPAGQGYTGELFF.

CDR3 bases: TGTGCCAGCAGCTTAAACCAGAACACTGAAGCTTTCTTT. Translated, it gives CASSLNQNTEAFF. The chain uses TRBV7-9 and TRBJ1-1; D ambiguous. Trimming pared 2 bases from V and 1 base from J, leaving 5 bases between. The CDR3 totals 13 residues. The germline V gene has CDR1 SEHNR and CDR2 FQNEAQ (reference sequence).

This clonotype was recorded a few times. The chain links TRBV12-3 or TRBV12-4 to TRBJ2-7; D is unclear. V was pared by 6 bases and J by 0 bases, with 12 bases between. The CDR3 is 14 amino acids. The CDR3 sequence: CASSPSDGSYEQYF. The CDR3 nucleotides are TGTGCCAGCAGCCCCAGCGATGGCTCCTACGAGCAGTACTTC.

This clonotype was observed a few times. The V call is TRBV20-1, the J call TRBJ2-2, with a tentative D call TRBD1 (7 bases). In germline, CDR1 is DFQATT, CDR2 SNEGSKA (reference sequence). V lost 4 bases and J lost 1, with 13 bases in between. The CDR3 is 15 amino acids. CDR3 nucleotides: TGCAGTGCTAAGTCGCAGGGGGGGAACACCGGGGAGCTGTTTTTT. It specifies CSAKSQGGNTGELFF.

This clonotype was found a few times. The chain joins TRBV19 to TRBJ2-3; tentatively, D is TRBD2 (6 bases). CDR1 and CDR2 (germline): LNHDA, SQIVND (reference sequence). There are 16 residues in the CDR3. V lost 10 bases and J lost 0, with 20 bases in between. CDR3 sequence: CATQAPGGESTDTQYF. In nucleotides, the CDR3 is TGTGCCACCCAAGCCCCGGGCGGGGAAAGCACAGATACGCAGTATTTT.

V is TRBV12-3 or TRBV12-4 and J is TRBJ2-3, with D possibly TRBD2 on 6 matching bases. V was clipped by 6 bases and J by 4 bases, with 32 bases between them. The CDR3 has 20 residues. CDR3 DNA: TGTGCCAGCAGCCTCCCGGGGAGACTAGGGGAGGCCTCGTTCGCAGATACGCAGTATTTT. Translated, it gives CASSLPGRLGEASFADTQYF.

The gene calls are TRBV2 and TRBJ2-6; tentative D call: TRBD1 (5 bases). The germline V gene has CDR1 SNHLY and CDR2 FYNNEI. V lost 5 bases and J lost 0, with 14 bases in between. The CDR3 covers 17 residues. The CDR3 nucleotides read TGTGCCAGCAGTCCCAGGGATTTCAGCTCTGGGGCCAACGTCCTGACTTTC. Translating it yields CASSPRDFSSGANVLTF.

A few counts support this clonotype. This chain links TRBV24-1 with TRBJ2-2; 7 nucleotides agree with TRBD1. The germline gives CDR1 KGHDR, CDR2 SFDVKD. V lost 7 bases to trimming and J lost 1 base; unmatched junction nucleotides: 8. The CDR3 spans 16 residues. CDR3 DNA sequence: TGTGCCACCAGGTCAGCCGGGACAGAGAACACCGGGGAGCTGTTTTTT. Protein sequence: CATRSAGTENTGELFF.

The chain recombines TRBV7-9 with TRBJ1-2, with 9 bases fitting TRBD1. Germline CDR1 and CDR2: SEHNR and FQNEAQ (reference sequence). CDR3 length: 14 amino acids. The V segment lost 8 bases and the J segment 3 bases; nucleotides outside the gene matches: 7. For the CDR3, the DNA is TGTGCCAGCGTTCCGGGACAGGGACACTATGGCTACACCTTC. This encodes CASVPGQGHYGYTF.

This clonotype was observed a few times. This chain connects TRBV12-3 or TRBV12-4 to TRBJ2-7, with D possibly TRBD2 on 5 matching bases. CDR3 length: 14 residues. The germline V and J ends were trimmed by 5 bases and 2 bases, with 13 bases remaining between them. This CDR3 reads CASSPLEGTYEQYF. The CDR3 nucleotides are TGTGCCAGCAGTCCCCTCGAGGGTACCTACGAGCAGTACTTC.

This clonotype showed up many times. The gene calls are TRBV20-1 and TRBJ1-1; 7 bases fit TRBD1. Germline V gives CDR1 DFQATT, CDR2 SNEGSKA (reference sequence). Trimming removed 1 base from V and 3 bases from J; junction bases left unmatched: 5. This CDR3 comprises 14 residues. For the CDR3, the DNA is TGCAGTGCTAGAGTGACAGGGAGTGACACTGAAGCTTTCTTT. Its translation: CSARVTGSDTEAFF.

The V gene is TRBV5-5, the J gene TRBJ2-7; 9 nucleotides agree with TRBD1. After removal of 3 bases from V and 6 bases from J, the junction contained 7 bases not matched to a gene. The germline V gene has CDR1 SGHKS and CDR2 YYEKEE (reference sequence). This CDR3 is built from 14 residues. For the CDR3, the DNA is TGTGCCAGCAGCTCCGGGACAGGGTGGGCCGAGCAGTACTTC. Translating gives CASSSGTGWAEQYF. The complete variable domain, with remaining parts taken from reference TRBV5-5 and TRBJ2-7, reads DAGVTQSPTHLIKTRGQQVTLRCSPISGHKSVSWYQQVLGQGPQFIFQYYEKEERGRGNFPDRFSARQFPNYSSELNVNALLLGDSALYLCASSSGTGWAEQYFGPGTRLTVT.

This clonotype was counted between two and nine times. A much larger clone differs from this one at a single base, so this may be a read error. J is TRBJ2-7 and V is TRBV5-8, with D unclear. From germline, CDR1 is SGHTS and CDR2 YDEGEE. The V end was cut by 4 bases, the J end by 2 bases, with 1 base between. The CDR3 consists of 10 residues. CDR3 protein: CASSTYEQYF. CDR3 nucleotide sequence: TGTGCCAGCAGCACCTACGAGCAGTACTTC.

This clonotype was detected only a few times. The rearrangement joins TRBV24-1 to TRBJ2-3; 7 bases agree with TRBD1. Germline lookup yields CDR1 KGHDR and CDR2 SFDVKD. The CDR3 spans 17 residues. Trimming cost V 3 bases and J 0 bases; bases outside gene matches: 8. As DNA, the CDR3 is TGTGCCACCAGTGATGCCTCAGGGGGACCTAGCACAGATACGCAGTATTTT. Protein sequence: CATSDASGGPSTDTQYF.

Here the CDR3 DNA reads TGCGCCAGCAGCTTGGAAACAGTAAATTCACCCCTCCACTTT. Its translation is CASSLETVNSPLHF. J is TRBJ1-6 and V is TRBV5-1, with D hard to call. Trimming pared 0 bases from V and 7 bases from J, leaving 8 bases between. Germline values: CDR1 SGHRS, CDR2 YFSETQ. The CDR3 spans 14 residues.

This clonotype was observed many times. DNA for the CDR3: TGCGCCAGCAGCCAAGAGGGTGTGGACGAGCAGTACTTC. This sequence encodes CASSQEGVDEQYF. This sequence joins TRBV4-1 and TRBJ2-7; no clear D. This CDR3 has 13 residues. Between the trimmed V and J ends, which lost 0 bases and 5 bases, there was a span of 8 bases. Germline V gene lookup returns CDR1 MGHRA and CDR2 YSYEKL.

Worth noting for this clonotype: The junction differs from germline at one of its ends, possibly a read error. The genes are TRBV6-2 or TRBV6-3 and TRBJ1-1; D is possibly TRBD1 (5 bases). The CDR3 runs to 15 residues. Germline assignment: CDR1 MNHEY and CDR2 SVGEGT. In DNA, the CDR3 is TGTGCCAGCAGTTCGATTTCAGGGTGGAACGCTGAAGCTTTCTTT. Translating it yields CASSSISGWNAEAFF.

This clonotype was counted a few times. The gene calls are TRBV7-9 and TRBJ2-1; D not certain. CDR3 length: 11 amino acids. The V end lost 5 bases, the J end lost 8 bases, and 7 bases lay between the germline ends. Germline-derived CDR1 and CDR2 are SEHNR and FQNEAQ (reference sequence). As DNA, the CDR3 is TGTGCCAGCAGCCGTAGAGATGAGCAGTTCTTC. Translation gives CASSRRDEQFF.

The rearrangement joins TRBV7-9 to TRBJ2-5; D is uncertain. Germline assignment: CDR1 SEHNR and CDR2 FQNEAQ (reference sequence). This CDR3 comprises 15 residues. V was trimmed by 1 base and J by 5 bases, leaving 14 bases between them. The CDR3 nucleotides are TGTGCCAGCAGCTTAGGCAGTACCCCCCGCGAGACCCAGTACTTC. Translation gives CASSLGSTPRETQYF.

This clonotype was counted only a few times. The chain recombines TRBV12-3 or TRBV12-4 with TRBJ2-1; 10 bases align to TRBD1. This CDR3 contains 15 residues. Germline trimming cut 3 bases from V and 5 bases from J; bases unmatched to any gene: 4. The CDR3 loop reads CASSLRTGGDNEQFF. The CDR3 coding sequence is TGTGCCAGCAGTTTGAGGACAGGGGGGGACAATGAGCAGTTCTTC.

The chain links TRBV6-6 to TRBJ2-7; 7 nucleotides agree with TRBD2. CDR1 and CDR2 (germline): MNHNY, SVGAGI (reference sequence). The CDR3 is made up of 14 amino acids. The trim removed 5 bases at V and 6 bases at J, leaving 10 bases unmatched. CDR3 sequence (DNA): TGTGCCAGCAGTCAGACTAGCAGGATTACCGAGCAGTACTTC. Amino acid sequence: CASSQTSRITEQYF.

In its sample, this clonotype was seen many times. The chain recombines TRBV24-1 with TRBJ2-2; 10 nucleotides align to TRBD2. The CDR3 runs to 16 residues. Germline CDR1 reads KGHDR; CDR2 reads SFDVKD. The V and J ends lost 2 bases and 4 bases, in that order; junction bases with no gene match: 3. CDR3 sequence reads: CATSDSRLAGTGELFF. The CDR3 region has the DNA TGTGCCACCAGTGATTCTCGACTAGCGGGCACCGGGGAGCTGTTTTTT.

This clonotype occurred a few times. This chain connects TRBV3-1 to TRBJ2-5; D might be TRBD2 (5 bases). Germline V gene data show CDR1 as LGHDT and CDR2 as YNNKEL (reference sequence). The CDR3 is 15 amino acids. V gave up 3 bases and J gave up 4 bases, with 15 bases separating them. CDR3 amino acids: CASSHPRVGGETQYF. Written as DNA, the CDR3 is TGTGCCAGCAGCCACCCGCGGGTAGGCGGAGAGACCCAGTACTTC.

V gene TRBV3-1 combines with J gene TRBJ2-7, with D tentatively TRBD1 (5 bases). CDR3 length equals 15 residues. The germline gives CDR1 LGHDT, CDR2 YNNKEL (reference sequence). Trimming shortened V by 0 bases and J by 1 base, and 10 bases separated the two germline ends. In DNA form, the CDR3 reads TGTGCCAGCAGCCAAGACAGCACAGGTTCCTACGAGCAGTACTTC. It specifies CASSQDSTGSYEQYF.

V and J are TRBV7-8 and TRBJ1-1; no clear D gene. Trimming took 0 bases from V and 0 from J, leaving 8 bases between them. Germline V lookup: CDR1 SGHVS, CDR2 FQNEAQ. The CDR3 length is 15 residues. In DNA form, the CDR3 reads TGTGCCAGCAGCTTAGCGTCCGGGTTGAACACTGAAGCTTTCTTT. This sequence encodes CASSLASGLNTEAFF.

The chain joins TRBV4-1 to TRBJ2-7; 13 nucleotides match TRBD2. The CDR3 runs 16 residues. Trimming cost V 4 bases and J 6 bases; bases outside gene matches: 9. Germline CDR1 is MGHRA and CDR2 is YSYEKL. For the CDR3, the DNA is TGCGCCAGCAGCCGAGAACCGGGACTAGCGGGGACCGAGCAGTACTTC. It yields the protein CASSREPGLAGTEQYF.